This T cell receptor beta chain stems from a study of blood T cell repertoires in COVID-19. Whole-study context: Some COVID-19 samples were acute and others convalescent; all came from the United States, Italy and Spain. The analysed material was cDNA or gDNA that came from T cells, B-cell-depleted T cells, or PBMCs.

CDR3 length equals 15 residues. V lost 6 bases to trimming and J lost 9 bases; unmatched junction nucleotides: 9. Germline V gives CDR1 MNHEY, CDR2 SVGAGI. This clone has more than one count but fewer than ten. Methods used by the authors: Estimated nucleated cell counts came from reference gene primer amplification. Profiling relied on immunoSEQ multiplex PCR, and the TCRdb table lists in-frame clones only, not all of them. From that table come the V and J calls and clone size; the DNA was used to work out D and trimming. Of some 50,000 clones listed, more than 80% are singletons. Sequenced: peripheral blood. This TCR came from a man of 80 years or more with acute or convalescent COVID-19. This chain links TRBV6-5 with TRBJ1-6; 9 positions agree with TRBD1. CDR3 sequence: CASRTGTGWISPLHF. In DNA form, the CDR3 reads TGTGCCAGCAGGACCGGGACAGGGTGGATTTCACCCCTCCACTTT.